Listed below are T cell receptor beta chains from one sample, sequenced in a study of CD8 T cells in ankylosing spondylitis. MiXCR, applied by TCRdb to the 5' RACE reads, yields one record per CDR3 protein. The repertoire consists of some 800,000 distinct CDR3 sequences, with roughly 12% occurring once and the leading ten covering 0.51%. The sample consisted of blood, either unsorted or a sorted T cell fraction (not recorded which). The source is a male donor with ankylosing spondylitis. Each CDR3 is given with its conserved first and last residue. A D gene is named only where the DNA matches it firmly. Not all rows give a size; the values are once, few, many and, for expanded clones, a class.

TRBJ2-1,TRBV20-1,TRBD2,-,CSARDRTSNYNEQFF,TGCAGTGCTAGAGATCGGACTAGCAATTACAATGAGCAGTTCTTC
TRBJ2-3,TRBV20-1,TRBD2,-,CSASVFSGGRIDTQYF,TGCAGTGCTAGCGTATTTAGCGGGGGCCGGATAGATACGCAGTATTTT
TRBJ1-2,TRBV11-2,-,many,CASSLVVLTRPAPVYGYTF,TGTGCCAGCAGCTTAGTGGTGTTGACCAGGCCAGCGCCCGTCTATGGCTACACCTTC
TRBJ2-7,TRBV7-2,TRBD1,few,CASSEWDRPYEQYF,TGTGCCAGCAGCGAGTGGGACAGACCGTACGAGCAGTACTTC
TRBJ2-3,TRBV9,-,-,CASSVAVSGYGDTQYF,TGTGCCAGCAGCGTAGCTGTCAGCGGGTACGGAGATACGCAGTATTTT
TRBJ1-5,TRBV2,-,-,CASSDGTGGEPQHF,TGTGCCAGCAGTGATGGAACAGGTGGGGAGCCCCAGCATTTT
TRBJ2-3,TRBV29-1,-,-,CSAGGHSTDTQYF,TGCAGCGCGGGCGGACACAGCACAGATACGCAGTATTTT
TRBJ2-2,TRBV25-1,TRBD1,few,CASSEYHRGRTGELFF,TGTGCCAGCAGTGAATATCACAGGGGGCGGACCGGGGAGCTGTTTTTT
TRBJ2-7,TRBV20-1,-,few,CSARDHVSEQYF,TGCAGTGCTAGAGATCATGTGAGCGAGCAGTACTTC
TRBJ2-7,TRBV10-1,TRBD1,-,CASSLLDRPVEQYF,TGCGCCAGCAGTCTCCTGGACAGGCCGGTCGAGCAGTACTTC
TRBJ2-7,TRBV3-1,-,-,CASSQFGPETEQYF,TGTGCCAGCAGCCAATTTGGACCCGAAACAGAGCAGTACTTC
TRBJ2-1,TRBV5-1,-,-,CATSPGLQTNNEQFF,TGCGCCACCTCGCCGGGACTCCAAACGAACAATGAGCAGTTCTTC
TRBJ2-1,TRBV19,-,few,CASSTHGWGGNEQFF,TGTGCCAGTAGCACGCACGGGTGGGGCGGCAATGAGCAGTTCTTC
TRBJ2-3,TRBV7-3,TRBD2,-,CASSLFLTSDLTDTQYF,TGTGCCAGCAGTTTATTTTTGACTAGCGACCTCACAGATACGCAGTATTTT
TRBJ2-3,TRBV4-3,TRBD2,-,CASSPSGAGGTDTQYF,TGCGCCAGCAGCCCCTCTGGCGCGGGAGGCACAGATACGCAGTATTTT
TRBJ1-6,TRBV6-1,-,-,CASRPTGANSPLHF,TGTGCCAGCAGACCGACAGGCGCCAATTCACCCCTCCACTTT
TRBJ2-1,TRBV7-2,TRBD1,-,CASSRTGAINEQFF,TGTGCCAGCAGCCGGACAGGGGCAATCAACGAGCAGTTCTTC
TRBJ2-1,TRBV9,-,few,CASSPSTGYTEQFF,TGTGCCAGCAGCCCGAGCACAGGGTACACTGAGCAGTTCTTC
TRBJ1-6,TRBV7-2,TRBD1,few,CASSLAGTGVYSPLHF,TGTGCCAGCAGCTTAGCCGGGACAGGGGTTTACTCACCCCTCCACTTT
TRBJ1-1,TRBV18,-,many,CASSPSQANTEAFF,TGTGCCAGCTCACCAAGTCAGGCAAACACTGAAGCTTTCTTT
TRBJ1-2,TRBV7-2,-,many,CASSLDRYYGYTF,TGTGCCAGCAGCTTAGATCGGTACTATGGCTACACCTTC
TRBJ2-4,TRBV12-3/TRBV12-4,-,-,CASSPPDQIAKNIQYF,TGTGCCAGCAGTCCCCCCGACCAGATAGCCAAAAACATTCAGTACTTC
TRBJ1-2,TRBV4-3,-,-,CASSQDLLVNYGYTF,TGCGCCAGCAGCCAAGACCTCCTTGTCAACTATGGCTACACCTTC
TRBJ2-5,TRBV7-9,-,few,CASSLWTGAQTQYF,TGTGCCAGCAGCCTATGGACCGGAGCCCAGACCCAGTACTTC
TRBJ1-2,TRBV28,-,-,CASSQQGRSYGYTF,TGTGCCAGCAGCCAACAGGGCCGGAGCTATGGCTACACCTTC
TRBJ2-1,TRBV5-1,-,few,CASSRGQSSVFSYNEQFF,TGCGCCAGCAGCCGCGGACAGTCTAGCGTATTTTCCTACAATGAGCAGTTCTTC
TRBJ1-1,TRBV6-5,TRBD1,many,CASSYFWDSRSNTEAFF,TGTGCCAGCAGTTATTTCTGGGACAGTAGGTCGAACACTGAAGCTTTCTTT
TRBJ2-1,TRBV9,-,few,CASSPSEGRGPNEQFF,TGTGCCAGCAGCCCCTCCGAGGGGAGGGGGCCGAATGAGCAGTTCTTC
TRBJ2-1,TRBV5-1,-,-,CASTAGRGLYNEQFF,TGCGCCAGTACCGCGGGCCGGGGCCTCTACAATGAGCAGTTCTTC
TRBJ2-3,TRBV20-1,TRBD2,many,CSAMRGRSTDTQYF,TGCAGTGCAATGCGGGGGAGAAGCACAGATACGCAGTATTTT
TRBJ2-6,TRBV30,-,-,CASDGSGANVLTF,TGTGCCTCAGACGGCTCTGGGGCCAACGTCCTGACTTTC
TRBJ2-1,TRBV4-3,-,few,CASQGGYNEQFF,TGCGCCAGTCAGGGGGGCTACAATGAGCAGTTCTTC